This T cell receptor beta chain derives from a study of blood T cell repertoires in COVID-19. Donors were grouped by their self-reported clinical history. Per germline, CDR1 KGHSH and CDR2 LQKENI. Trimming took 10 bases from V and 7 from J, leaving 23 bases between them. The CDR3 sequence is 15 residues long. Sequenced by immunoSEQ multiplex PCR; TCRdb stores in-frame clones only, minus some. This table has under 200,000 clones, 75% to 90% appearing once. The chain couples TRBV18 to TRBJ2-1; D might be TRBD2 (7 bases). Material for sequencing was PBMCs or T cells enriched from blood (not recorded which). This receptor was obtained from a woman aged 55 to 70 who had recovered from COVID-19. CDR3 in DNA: TGTGCCACCCGGGCTTGGGGGGGCGCGGAAAATGAGCAGTTCTTC. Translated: CATRAWGGAENEQFF.